The table lists the clone carrying this T cell receptor beta chain with a few counts. Its antigen remains unknown. TCRdb reanalysed the 5' RACE reads using MiXCR and keeps one entry per CDR3 protein. This sample has 410,000 or so distinct CDR3 sequences, with 18% found just once. The sample belongs to a study of identical twins. Only healthy Caucasians were included as donors. Germline CDR1 and CDR2: SEHNR and FQNEAQ (reference sequence). CDR3 size: 16 residues. V lost 1 base and J lost 7; bases outside the gene matches: 7. The study, taken as a whole, reports: Out-of-frame beta sequences exhibited a weaker degree of excess twin sharing.

The chain employs TRBV7-9 and TRBJ2-1; TRBD2 agrees at 10 bases. This TCR was recovered from a man aged 45-65 years in good health. Sequenced material: naive T cells sorted from blood. CDR3 sequence: CASSLGSSGGENEQFF. For the CDR3, the DNA is TGTGCCAGCAGCTTAGGGTCTAGCGGGGGAGAAAATGAGCAGTTCTTC.